Listed below are T cell receptor beta chains from one sample, sequenced in a study of T-cell memory formation after mild COVID-19. TCRdb recomputed calls from the 5' RACE reads with MiXCR, one row per CDR3 protein. The sample includes a few hundred thousand distinct CDR3 sequences, about 20% of them seen just once. The sequencing input was PBMCs or a T cell subset sorted from them (not recorded which). All receptors derive from a man aged 18 to 29 who had mild COVID-19 (a few samples of this study predate the infection). Cell type and time point are not known. Both conserved end residues are part of each CDR3. A D gene is named only where the DNA matches it firmly. Clone size is not always given. Where it is, it says once, few, many or a class for expanded clones.

CDR3nt: TGTGCCAGCAGCCAGCGGGGGCTGGGGGAGACCCAGTACTTC
CDR3aa: CASSQRGLGETQYF
v_gene: TRBV7-6
abundance: few
d_gene: TRBD2
j_gene: TRBJ2-5
len: 14

CDR3nt: TGCGCCAGCAGCTTGGAGTGGGAGCAGTTCTTC
CDR3aa: CASSLEWEQFF
v_gene: TRBV5-1
abundance: .
d_gene: .
j_gene: TRBJ2-1
len: 11

CDR3nt: TGCAGTGCTAGAGGGTTGGGGGCCATGGACTATGGCTACACCTTC
CDR3aa: CSARGLGAMDYGYTF
v_gene: TRBV20-1
abundance: .
d_gene: .
j_gene: TRBJ1-2
len: 15

CDR3nt: TGCGCCAGCAGCTCCGACAGCTCTGGAAACACCATATATTTT
CDR3aa: CASSSDSSGNTIYF
v_gene: TRBV5-1
abundance: few
d_gene: .
j_gene: TRBJ1-3
len: 14

CDR3nt: TGTGCCAGCAGCTCCTGGGACAGGGAGATCTATGGCTACACCTTC
CDR3aa: CASSSWDREIYGYTF
v_gene: TRBV7-9
abundance: few
d_gene: TRBD1
j_gene: TRBJ1-2
len: 15

CDR3nt: TGCAGTGCCACAGGGAACTGGTCCTACAATGAGCAGTTCTTC
CDR3aa: CSATGNWSYNEQFF
v_gene: TRBV20-1
abundance: many
d_gene: .
j_gene: TRBJ2-1
len: 14

CDR3nt: TGTGCCATCAGTGATAAGACACAAGAGACCCAGTACTTC
CDR3aa: CAISDKTQETQYF
v_gene: TRBV10-3
abundance: .
d_gene: .
j_gene: TRBJ2-5
len: 13

CDR3nt: TGTGCCACCAGCAGAGATTCAGGAGAAAAACTGTTTTTT
CDR3aa: CATSRDSGEKLFF
v_gene: TRBV15
abundance: .
d_gene: .
j_gene: TRBJ1-4
len: 13

CDR3nt: TGTGCCAGCAACTTACGGGGGGCGCCGTCCTACGAGCAGTACTTC
CDR3aa: CASNLRGAPSYEQYF
v_gene: TRBV12-3/TRBV12-4
abundance: few
d_gene: .
j_gene: TRBJ2-7
len: 15

CDR3nt: TGCAGCGGGATTTGGACTACCTACAATGAGCAGTTCTTC
CDR3aa: CSGIWTTYNEQFF
v_gene: TRBV29-1
abundance: .
d_gene: .
j_gene: TRBJ2-1
len: 13

CDR3nt: TGTGCCAGCAGCCGGGAGGGAAACTATGGCTACACCTTC
CDR3aa: CASSREGNYGYTF
v_gene: TRBV3-1
abundance: .
d_gene: .
j_gene: TRBJ1-2
len: 13

CDR3nt: TGTGCCAGCAGTCAGAACAGGGCCCATGAGCCCCAGCATTTT
CDR3aa: CASSQNRAHEPQHF
v_gene: TRBV12-3/TRBV12-4
abundance: many
d_gene: .
j_gene: TRBJ1-5
len: 14

CDR3nt: TGTGCCAGCAGGTCGGACAGGAACTATGGCTACACCTTC
CDR3aa: CASRSDRNYGYTF
v_gene: TRBV6-2/TRBV6-3
abundance: .
d_gene: TRBD1
j_gene: TRBJ1-2
len: 13

CDR3nt: TGCGCCAGCAGCTCAGCGGGGGGGCAATCCCGAGATACGCAGTATTTT
CDR3aa: CASSSAGGQSRDTQYF
v_gene: TRBV5-1
abundance: once
d_gene: TRBD2
j_gene: TRBJ2-3
len: 16

CDR3nt: TGTGCCAGCAGCTTAGTTGCCGCGGCAGATACGCAGTATTTT
CDR3aa: CASSLVAAADTQYF
v_gene: TRBV11-2
abundance: many
d_gene: .
j_gene: TRBJ2-3
len: 14

CDR3nt: TGCGCCAGCAGCATGGACAGGCTGGCCTACGAGCAGTACTTC
CDR3aa: CASSMDRLAYEQYF
v_gene: TRBV5-1
abundance: few
d_gene: TRBD1
j_gene: TRBJ2-7
len: 14

CDR3nt: TGTGCCAGCAGCCAAGTCGAGGGGGCGCACGGCTACACCTTC
CDR3aa: CASSQVEGAHGYTF
v_gene: TRBV4-2
abundance: few
d_gene: TRBD1
j_gene: TRBJ1-2
len: 14

CDR3nt: TGTGCCAGCAGTTCCTCGGTGGGAGACTCTGGAAACACCATATATTTT
CDR3aa: CASSSSVGDSGNTIYF
v_gene: TRBV6-6
abundance: .
d_gene: .
j_gene: TRBJ1-3
len: 16

CDR3nt: TGCGCCAGCAGCCAAGAGATTAGGATCAATGAGCAGTTCTTC
CDR3aa: CASSQEIRINEQFF
v_gene: TRBV4-3
abundance: .
d_gene: .
j_gene: TRBJ2-1
len: 14

CDR3nt: TGTGCCAGCATCGGCATGAACACTGAAGCTTTCTTT
CDR3aa: CASIGMNTEAFF
v_gene: TRBV7-2
abundance: .
d_gene: .
j_gene: TRBJ1-1
len: 12

CDR3nt: TGTGCCATCAGGTCGGGCCAGGGGACCGGGGAGCTGTTTTTT
CDR3aa: CAIRSGQGTGELFF
v_gene: TRBV10-3
abundance: .
d_gene: .
j_gene: TRBJ2-2
len: 14

CDR3nt: TGCAGTGCTAGAGTTGGGACAGGGGCTGAGACCCAGTACTTC
CDR3aa: CSARVGTGAETQYF
v_gene: TRBV20-1
abundance: .
d_gene: TRBD1
j_gene: TRBJ2-5
len: 14

CDR3nt: TGTGCCAGCAGGCCGCCGGGACAGGGGACCGGGGAGCTGTTTTTT
CDR3aa: CASRPPGQGTGELFF
v_gene: TRBV7-3
abundance: .
d_gene: TRBD1
j_gene: TRBJ2-2
len: 15

CDR3nt: TGTGCCAGCAGCAACGCTCCGGACAGAGGGGAAAAACTGTTTTTT
CDR3aa: CASSNAPDRGEKLFF
v_gene: TRBV12-3/TRBV12-4
abundance: few
d_gene: .
j_gene: TRBJ1-4
len: 15

CDR3nt: TGTGCCAGCAGCTCCCCCCGACAGCGGACCGGGGAGCTGTTTTTT
CDR3aa: CASSSPRQRTGELFF
v_gene: TRBV7-2
abundance: many
d_gene: .
j_gene: TRBJ2-2
len: 15

CDR3nt: TGCGCCAGCAGCTACCTCGACAGGCCGAGCTCCTACAATGAGCAGTTCTTC
CDR3aa: CASSYLDRPSSYNEQFF
v_gene: TRBV4-3
abundance: many
d_gene: .
j_gene: TRBJ2-1
len: 17

CDR3nt: TGTGCCAGCAGCCTGCCGGGACAGGCCTACAATGAGCAGTTCTTC
CDR3aa: CASSLPGQAYNEQFF
v_gene: TRBV7-9
abundance: .
d_gene: TRBD1
j_gene: TRBJ2-1
len: 15

CDR3nt: TGTGCCATCAGTGCGGACAGCGAGTACCAGCCCCAGCATTTT
CDR3aa: CAISADSEYQPQHF
v_gene: TRBV10-3
abundance: few
d_gene: .
j_gene: TRBJ1-5
len: 14

CDR3nt: TGCGCCAGCAGCGTAATACTAGCGGGGGGACACAATGAGCAGTTCTTC
CDR3aa: CASSVILAGGHNEQFF
v_gene: TRBV5-1
abundance: .
d_gene: TRBD2
j_gene: TRBJ2-1
len: 16

CDR3nt: TGCGCCAGCAGCCAAGGCCCTCTCGCTCAGCCCCAGCATTTT
CDR3aa: CASSQGPLAQPQHF
v_gene: TRBV4-1
abundance: few
d_gene: .
j_gene: TRBJ1-5
len: 14

CDR3nt: TGTGCCAGCAGCCCGGGGACTAGCGGAACAGATACGCAGTATTTT
CDR3aa: CASSPGTSGTDTQYF
v_gene: TRBV7-3
abundance: many
d_gene: TRBD2
j_gene: TRBJ2-3
len: 15

CDR3nt: TGTGCCAGCATGGGACTAGCGGGGGGGATGAGCACAGATACGCAGTATTTT
CDR3aa: CASMGLAGGMSTDTQYF
v_gene: TRBV12-3/TRBV12-4
abundance: few
d_gene: TRBD2
j_gene: TRBJ2-3
len: 17

CDR3nt: TGTGCCAGCAGCCCGCGGGGGGGCCACTACAATGAGCAGTTCTTC
CDR3aa: CASSPRGGHYNEQFF
v_gene: TRBV7-9
abundance: few
d_gene: TRBD2
j_gene: TRBJ2-1
len: 15

CDR3nt: TGTGCCAGCAGCTTAGAGACAGCAAAACTGTTTTTT
CDR3aa: CASSLETAKLFF
v_gene: TRBV7-2
abundance: .
d_gene: .
j_gene: TRBJ1-4
len: 12

CDR3nt: TGCGCCAGCAGCTTTCGGGGAGCTCCTTACGGGGCCAACGTCCTGACTTTC
CDR3aa: CASSFRGAPYGANVLTF
v_gene: TRBV5-1
abundance: few
d_gene: .
j_gene: TRBJ2-6
len: 17